This is a list of T cell receptor beta chains from one sample in a study of T cells in Graves' hyperthyroidism and ophthalmopathy. MiXCR, run by TCRdb on the multiplex PCR reads, gives a single entry per CDR3 protein. The data hold around 720,000 distinct CDR3 sequences, with approximately 40% observed a single time. Source material: blood. These receptors came from a woman between 35 and 50 years old with Graves' hyperthyroidism. Each CDR3 is given with its conserved first and last residue. The order of the fields is V gene, D gene, J gene, clone size, CDR3 protein, CDR3 DNA. A D gene is named only where the DNA matches it firmly. The listing skips clone size in some rows; elsewhere it reads once, few, many or a size class.

TRBV19	-	TRBJ1-1	many	CASKKVNTEAFF	TGTGCCAGTAAAAAGGTGAACACTGAAGCTTTCTTT
TRBV6-6	-	TRBJ1-2	many	CASTDGSRALGYTF	TGTGCCAGCACCGACGGGAGCAGGGCGCTTGGCTACACCTTC
TRBV25-1	TRBD1	TRBJ1-3	once	CASSASGQGVRGNTIYF	TGTGCCAGCAGTGCTTCTGGACAGGGTGTGCGAGGAAACACCATATATTTT
TRBV6-5	TRBD1	TRBJ2-7	-	CASSTTGVPGEQYF	TGTGCCAGCAGTACGACAGGGGTGCCTGGAGAGCAGTACTTC
TRBV10-3	TRBD1	TRBJ1-1	many	CAISPDGQANTEAFF	TGTGCCATCAGCCCGGACGGACAGGCCAACACTGAAGCTTTCTTT
TRBV29-1	-	TRBJ1-1	-	CSVQQVWGTEAFF	TGCAGCGTCCAACAGGTTTGGGGCACTGAAGCTTTCTTT
TRBV7-9	TRBD2	TRBJ2-2	-	CASSETSSGELFF	TGTGCCAGCAGCGAGACTAGCTCCGGGGAGCTGTTTTTT
TRBV29-1	-	TRBJ2-1	-	CSGRTEYNEQFF	TGCAGCGGGCGGACAGAGTACAATGAGCAGTTCTTC
TRBV10-3	-	TRBJ1-2	many	CATRLGDYGYTF	TGTGCCACCCGCCTCGGGGACTATGGCTACACCTTC
TRBV10-3	-	TRBJ2-6	-	CAISEGVSGANVLAF	TGTGCCATCAGTGAGGGGGTGTCTGGGGCCAACGTCCTGGCTTTC
TRBV3-1	-	TRBJ1-2	-	CASSQDTRANYGYTF	TGTGCCAGCAGCCAAGACACCCGAGCTAACTATGGCTACACCTTC
TRBV28	-	TRBJ2-7	-	CASSTTYRSYEQYF	TGTGCCAGCAGTACTACCTATCGGAGCTACGAGCAGTACTTC
TRBV7-9	TRBD1	TRBJ1-1	few	CASSLVMGQGVSTEAFF	TGTGCCAGCAGCTTAGTCATGGGACAGGGAGTCTCCACTGAAGCTTTCTTT
TRBV19	-	TRBJ1-2	many	CASSMELWNYGYTF	TGTGCCAGTAGTATGGAGTTGTGGAACTATGGCTACACCTTC
TRBV6-5	-	TRBJ1-5	few	CASSPGVRYNQPQHF	TGTGCCAGCTCCCCCGGGGTCAGATACAATCAGCCCCAGCATTTT
TRBV20-1	-	TRBJ1-5	few	CSARVRTEINQPQHF	TGCAGTGCTAGAGTTCGGACAGAGATCAATCAGCCCCAGCATTTT
TRBV29-1	TRBD1	TRBJ1-1	-	CSVETGTGNTEAFF	TGCAGCGTTGAGACCGGGACAGGGAACACTGAAGCTTTCTTT
TRBV10-1	-	TRBJ1-2	-	CAPQGQGNYGYTF	TGCGCCCCCCAGGGGCAGGGGAACTATGGCTACACCTTC
TRBV7-9	-	TRBJ1-1	few	CASSLSDFEAFF	TGTGCCAGCAGCTTATCCGATTTTGAAGCTTTCTTT
TRBV20-1	TRBD1	TRBJ2-3	few	CSARDRGRDTQYF	TGCAGTGCTCGGGACAGGGGGCGAGATACGCAGTATTTT
TRBV7-2	TRBD2	TRBJ2-7	many	CASSLSPAGEEQYF	TGTGCCAGCAGCTTATCACCAGCGGGGGAGGAGCAGTACTTC
TRBV6-5	-	TRBJ1-6	few	CASRRPKLLNSPLHF	TGTGCCAGCAGACGCCCGAAGCTCCTTAATTCACCCCTCCACTTT
TRBV29-1	-	TRBJ2-6	once	CSAETNSGANVLTF	TGCAGCGCCGAGACCAACTCTGGGGCCAACGTCCTGACTTTC
TRBV3-1	TRBD1	TRBJ1-2	-	CASSQGGQGRVGGYTF	TGTGCCAGCAGCCAAGGGGGACAGGGCCGCGTCGGTGGCTACACCTTC
TRBV2	TRBD1	TRBJ1-1	many	CASSGRDSVNTEAFF	TGTGCCAGCAGTGGCCGGGACAGTGTTAACACTGAAGCTTTCTTT
TRBV4-1	-	TRBJ2-7	few	CASSDQGARYF	TGCGCCAGCAGCGATCAGGGAGCTCGATACTTC
TRBV7-2	-	TRBJ1-1	many	CASSPRWRWGEAFF	TGTGCCAGCAGCCCACGGTGGAGGTGGGGTGAAGCTTTCTTT
TRBV20-1	TRBD1	TRBJ2-7	few	CSAYPGQEGIYEQYF	TGCAGTGCGTACCCGGGACAGGAGGGGATCTACGAGCAGTACTTC
TRBV7-2	TRBD1	TRBJ1-1	-	CANSLGDSLREAFF	TGCGCCAACAGCCTGGGGGACAGCTTACGTGAAGCTTTCTTT
TRBV6-5	-	TRBJ2-7	-	CASSYESRDYEQYF	TGTGCCAGCAGTTACGAGTCCCGAGACTACGAGCAGTACTTC
TRBV29-1	TRBD1	TRBJ2-5	-	CSARGQGAQETQYF	TGCAGCGCCCGAGGACAGGGGGCACAAGAGACCCAGTACTTC
TRBV12-3/TRBV12-4	-	TRBJ2-3	-	CASSGVGGSGRDTQYF	TGTGCCAGCAGCGGAGTAGGAGGGTCGGGGCGGGATACGCAGTATTTT
TRBV7-8	TRBD1	TRBJ1-2	-	CASASGGLGYTF	TGTGCCAGCGCCTCAGGGGGGCTTGGCTACACCTTC
TRBV15	-	TRBJ1-6	-	CATSRDSWGPPLHF	TGTGCCACCAGCCGCGACAGTTGGGGACCACCCCTCCACTTT
TRBV12-3/TRBV12-4	-	TRBJ1-1	-	CASSPAITLDTEAFF	TGTGCCAGCAGTCCAGCCATTACCCTGGACACTGAAGCTTTCTTT
TRBV7-8	-	TRBJ2-5	-	CASSLVRRTEETQYF	TGTGCCAGCAGCTTAGTACGGCGGACTGAAGAGACCCAGTACTTC
TRBV12-3/TRBV12-4	TRBD1	TRBJ2-5	-	CASSWAGGTGETQYF	TGTGCCAGCAGTTGGGCAGGGGGAACCGGGGAGACCCAGTACTTC
TRBV29-1	-	TRBJ1-3	many	CSVDGGSGNTIYF	TGCAGCGTTGATGGGGGTTCTGGAAACACCATATATTTT
TRBV7-9	-	TRBJ2-7	few	CASSLAHGGTYEQYF	TGTGCCAGCAGCTTGGCCCATGGAGGGACCTACGAGCAGTACTTC
TRBV10-3	-	TRBJ2-7	-	CAWSVRSEQYF	TGTGCCTGGAGTGTCCGGTCCGAGCAGTACTTC
TRBV15	-	TRBJ1-5	-	CATSAPSGSQPQHF	TGTGCCACCAGCGCACCTTCGGGCAGCCAGCCCCAGCATTTT